This is a list of T cell receptor beta chains from one sample in a study of blood T cell repertoires in COVID-19. Method: immunoSEQ multiplex PCR; TCRdb's copy keeps in-frame clones and lacks some. The repertoire has about 87,000 clones, more than 85% of them found once; the top ten carry roughly 5%. The material sequenced was peripheral blood. These receptor sequences come from a man aged 40-49 years with acute or convalescent COVID-19. The CDR3 runs from the conserved cysteine through the conserved F or W. A D gene is named only where the DNA matches it firmly.

len	d_gene	v_gene	j_gene	CDR3aa	CDR3nt
15	.	TRBV6-1	TRBJ1-5	CASSEAGALNQPQHF	TGTGCCAGCAGTGAAGCTGGGGCCCTCAATCAGCCCCAGCATTTT
18	TRBD1	TRBV19	TRBJ1-6	CASTLSRQGSSYNSPLHF	TGTGCCAGTACCCTCTCGCGACAGGGGAGCTCCTATAATTCACCCCTCCACTTT
13	TRBD1	TRBV6-6	TRBJ1-5	CASRGTGSQPQHF	TGTGCCAGCAGGGGGACAGGCAGTCAGCCCCAGCATTTT
14	.	TRBV6-1	TRBJ2-7	CASSEVEGVDEQYF	TGTGCCAGCAGTGAAGTGGAGGGAGTCGACGAGCAGTACTTC
21	.	TRBV27	TRBJ1-5	CASSLGSPGGSLLDSNQPQHF	TGTGCCAGCAGTTTAGGGTCACCTGGAGGGTCCCTCCTCGATAGCAATCAGCCCCAGCATTTT
13	.	TRBV3-1/TRBV3-2	TRBJ1-1	CASSLRGPTEAFF	TGTGCCAGCAGCCTAAGGGGCCCCACTGAAGCTTTCTTT
14	TRBD1	TRBV18	TRBJ1-1	CASSPGQVSTEAFF	TGTGCCAGCTCACCGGGACAGGTTTCGACTGAAGCTTTCTTT
16	.	TRBV6-4	TRBJ1-5	CASSGQTGQENQPQHF	TGTGCCAGCAGTGGTCAGACAGGTCAGGAAAATCAGCCCCAGCATTTT
15	.	TRBV27	TRBJ2-5	CASSSSGGDYETQYF	TGTGCCAGCAGCTCCTCCGGGGGAGATTACGAGACCCAGTACTTC
15	.	TRBV6-5	TRBJ1-1	CASSYSGRFNTEAFF	TGTGCCAGCAGTTACTCGGGGAGATTTAACACTGAAGCTTTCTTT
17	TRBD2	TRBV30	TRBJ2-1	CAWVGTSGAVSYNEQFF	TGTGCCTGGGTGGGGACTAGCGGAGCGGTTTCCTACAATGAGCAGTTCTTC